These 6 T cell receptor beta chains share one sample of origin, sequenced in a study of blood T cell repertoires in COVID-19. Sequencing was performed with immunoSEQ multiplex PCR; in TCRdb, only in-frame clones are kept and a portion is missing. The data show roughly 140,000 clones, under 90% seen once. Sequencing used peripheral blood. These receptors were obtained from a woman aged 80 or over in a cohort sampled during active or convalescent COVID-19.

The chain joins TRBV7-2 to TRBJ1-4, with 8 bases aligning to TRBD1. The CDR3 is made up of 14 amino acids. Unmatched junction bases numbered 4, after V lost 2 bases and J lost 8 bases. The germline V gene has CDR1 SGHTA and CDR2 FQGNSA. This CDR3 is CASSLITGGEKLFF. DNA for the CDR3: TGTGCCAGCAGCTTAATAACAGGGGGAGAAAAACTGTTTTTT.

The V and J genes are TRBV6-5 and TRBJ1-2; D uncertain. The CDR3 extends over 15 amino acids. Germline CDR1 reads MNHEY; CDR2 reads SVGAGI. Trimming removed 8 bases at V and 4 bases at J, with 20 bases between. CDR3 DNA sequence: TGTGCCAGCTCGGGAGGTCTTTCCCTCGGCTATGGCTACACCTTC. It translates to CASSGGLSLGYGYTF.

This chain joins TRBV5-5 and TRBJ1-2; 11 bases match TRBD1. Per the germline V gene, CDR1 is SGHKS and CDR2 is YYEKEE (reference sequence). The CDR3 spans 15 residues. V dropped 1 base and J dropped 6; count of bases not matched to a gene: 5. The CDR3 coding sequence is TGTGCCAGCAGCTTGTGGACAGGGGGCGGCAATGGCTACACCTTC. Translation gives CASSLWTGGGNGYTF.

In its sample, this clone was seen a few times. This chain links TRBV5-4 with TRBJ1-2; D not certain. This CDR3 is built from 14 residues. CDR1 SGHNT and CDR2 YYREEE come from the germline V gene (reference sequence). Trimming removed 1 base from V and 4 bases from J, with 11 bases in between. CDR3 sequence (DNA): TGTGCCAGCAGCTTGATTTCTAGCCTCTATGGCTACACCTTC. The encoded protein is CASSLISSLYGYTF.

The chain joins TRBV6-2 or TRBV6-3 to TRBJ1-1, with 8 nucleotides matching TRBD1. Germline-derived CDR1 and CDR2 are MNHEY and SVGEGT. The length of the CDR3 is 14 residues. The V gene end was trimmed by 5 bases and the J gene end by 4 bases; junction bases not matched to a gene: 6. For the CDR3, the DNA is TGTGCCAGCAGTGGACAGGGACTGGGCACTGAAGCTTTCTTT. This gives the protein CASSGQGLGTEAFF.

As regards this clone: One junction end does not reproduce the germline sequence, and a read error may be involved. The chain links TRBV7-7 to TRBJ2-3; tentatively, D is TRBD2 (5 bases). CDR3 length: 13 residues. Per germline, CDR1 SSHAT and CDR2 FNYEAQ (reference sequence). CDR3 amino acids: CASSLAGADTQYF. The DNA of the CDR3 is TGTGCTAGCAGCTTAGCCGGGGCAGATACGCAGTATTTT.